This TCR beta chain was captured by sequencing in a study of cytomegalovirus exposure and HLA in healthy donors. Study-wide context: Most donors, around 81% of 350 to 450 genotyped, fell in the Caucasian-associated ancestry cluster.

On this clone: Its specificity is unknown.

J was trimmed by 3 bases and V by 5 bases; bases with no gene match: 2. Germline CDR1 and CDR2: LNHDA and SQIVND (reference sequence). CDR3 length: 13 amino acids. Overall study findings and caveats: TRBV6-2, TRBV6-3 and other indistinguishable V segments were excluded. In a later analysis, V- and J-gene trimming of beta chains associated with a DCLRE1C missense variant, replicated independently.

This PCR relied on a set of 60 Vbeta primers and 13 Jbeta primers. Method: immunoSEQ multiplex PCR; TCRdb's copy keeps in-frame clones and lacks some. Its table lists about 20,000 clones. This chain links TRBV19 with TRBJ1-1; 8 nucleotides match TRBD1. This clonotype was sampled from a man between 60 and 75 years old in good health and CMV-seropositive. Sequencing was performed on PBMCs. This chain's CDR3 is CASSADRDTEAFF. CDR3 nucleotide sequence: TGTGCCAGTAGTGCGGACAGGGACACTGAAGCTTTCTTT.